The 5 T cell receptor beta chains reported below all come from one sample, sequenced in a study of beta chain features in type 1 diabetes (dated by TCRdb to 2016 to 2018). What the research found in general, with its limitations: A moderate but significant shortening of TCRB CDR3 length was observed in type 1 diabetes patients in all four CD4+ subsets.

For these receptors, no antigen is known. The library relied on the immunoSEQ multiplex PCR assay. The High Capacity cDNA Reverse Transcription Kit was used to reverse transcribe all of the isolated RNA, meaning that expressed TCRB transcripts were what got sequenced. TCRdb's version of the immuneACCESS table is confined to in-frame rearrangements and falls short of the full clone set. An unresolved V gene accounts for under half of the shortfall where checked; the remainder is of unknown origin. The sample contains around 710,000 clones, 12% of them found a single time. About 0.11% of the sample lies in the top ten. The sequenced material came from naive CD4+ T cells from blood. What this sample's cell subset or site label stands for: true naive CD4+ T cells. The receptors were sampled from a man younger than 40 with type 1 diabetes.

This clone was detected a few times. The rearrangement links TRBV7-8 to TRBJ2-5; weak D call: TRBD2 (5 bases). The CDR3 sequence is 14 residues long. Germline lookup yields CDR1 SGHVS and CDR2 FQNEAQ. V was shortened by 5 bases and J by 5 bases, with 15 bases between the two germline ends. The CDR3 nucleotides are TGTGCCAGCAGCCCCTTGACTTCGGGGGAGACCCAGTACTTC. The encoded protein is CASSPLTSGETQYF.

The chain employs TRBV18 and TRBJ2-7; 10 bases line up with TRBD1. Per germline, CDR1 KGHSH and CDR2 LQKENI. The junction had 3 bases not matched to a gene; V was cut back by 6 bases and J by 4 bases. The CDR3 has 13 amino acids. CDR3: CASSWDRGYEQYF. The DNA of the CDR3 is TGTGCCAGCTCCTGGGACAGGGGTTACGAGCAGTACTTC.

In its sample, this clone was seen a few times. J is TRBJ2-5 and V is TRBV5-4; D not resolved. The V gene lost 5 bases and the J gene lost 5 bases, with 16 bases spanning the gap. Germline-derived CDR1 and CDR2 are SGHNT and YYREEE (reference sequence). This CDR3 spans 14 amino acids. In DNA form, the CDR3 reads TGTGCCAGCAGTCCATCCCAAGGAAGGGAGACCCAGTACTTC. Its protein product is CASSPSQGRETQYF.

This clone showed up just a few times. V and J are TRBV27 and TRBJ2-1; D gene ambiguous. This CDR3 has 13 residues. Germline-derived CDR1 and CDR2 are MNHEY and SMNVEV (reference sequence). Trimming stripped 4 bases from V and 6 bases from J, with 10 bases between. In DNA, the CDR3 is TGTGCCAGCAGTTCTCAGTTGGGCAATGAGCAGTTCTTC. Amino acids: CASSSQLGNEQFF.

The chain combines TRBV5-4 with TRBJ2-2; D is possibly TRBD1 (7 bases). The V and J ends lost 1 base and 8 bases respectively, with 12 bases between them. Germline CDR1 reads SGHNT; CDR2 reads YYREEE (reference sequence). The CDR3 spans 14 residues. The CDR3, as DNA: TGTGCCAGCAGCTTGCAGGGGGGATTAGGGGAGCTGTTTTTT. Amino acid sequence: CASSLQGGLGELFF.